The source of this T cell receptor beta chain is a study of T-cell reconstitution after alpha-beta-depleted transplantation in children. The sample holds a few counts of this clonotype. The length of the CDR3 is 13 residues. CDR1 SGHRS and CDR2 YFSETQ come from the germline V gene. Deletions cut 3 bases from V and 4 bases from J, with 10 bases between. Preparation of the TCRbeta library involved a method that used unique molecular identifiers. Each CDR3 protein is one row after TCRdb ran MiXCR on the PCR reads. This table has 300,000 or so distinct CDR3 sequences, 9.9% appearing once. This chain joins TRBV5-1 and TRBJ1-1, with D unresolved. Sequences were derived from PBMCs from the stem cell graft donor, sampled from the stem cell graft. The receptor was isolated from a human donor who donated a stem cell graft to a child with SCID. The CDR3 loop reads CASSSQVATEAFF. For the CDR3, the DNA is TGCGCCAGCAGCTCCCAGGTAGCCACTGAAGCTTTCTTT.